The clone carrying this T cell receptor (beta chain) was observed at least ten times. These data originate in a study of T cells in Graves' hyperthyroidism and ophthalmopathy. RNA transcripts yielded amplified TCR beta CDR3 regions. First-round RT-PCR of the TCR CDR3 relied on the HTBI primer set. TCRdb reprocessed the multiplex PCR reads via MiXCR and lists one record per CDR3 protein. The sample lists 330,000 or so distinct CDR3 sequences, less than 20% seen once, with around 15% in the top ten. V lost 0 bases to trimming and J lost 4 bases, with 10 bases between them. This CDR3 comprises 14 residues. The germline V gene has CDR1 SGDLS and CDR2 YYNGEE.

V is TRBV9 and J is TRBJ1-1; D may be TRBD1 (6 bases). The sequenced sample consisted of blood. This clonotype originated in a woman between 40 and 50 years old with Graves' ophthalmopathy. The CDR3 spells CASSVEVGATEAFF. CDR3 coding DNA: TGTGCCAGCAGCGTAGAAGTGGGGGCCACTGAAGCTTTCTTT.